This entry is about one T cell receptor beta chain. Its antigen is unknown. The data stem from a study of T cell responses to AZD1222 COVID-19 vaccine. General study findings and limits: Targets within unmutated variant regions were reportedly found for nearly half of spike-specific TCRs. Without day 14 samples, only post-peak T cell repertoires were studied.

TCRdb's table, derived via immunoSEQ multiplex PCR, lists solely in-frame clones and lacks some. The sample consists of roughly 150,000 clones, 85% to 95% of them appearing once. Looked up from germline, CDR1 is SNHLY and CDR2 is FYNNEI. V was cut by 5 bases and J by 6 bases, with 7 bases left in between. This CDR3 contains 11 residues. The chain links TRBV2 to TRBJ2-5, with D hard to call. The TCR comes from an adult in good health. This sample comprised peripheral blood, obtained on day 0 of AZD1222 vaccination. CDR3 sequence: CASSYSKTQYF. The CDR3 coding sequence is TGTGCCAGCAGTTACTCAAAGACCCAGTACTTC.